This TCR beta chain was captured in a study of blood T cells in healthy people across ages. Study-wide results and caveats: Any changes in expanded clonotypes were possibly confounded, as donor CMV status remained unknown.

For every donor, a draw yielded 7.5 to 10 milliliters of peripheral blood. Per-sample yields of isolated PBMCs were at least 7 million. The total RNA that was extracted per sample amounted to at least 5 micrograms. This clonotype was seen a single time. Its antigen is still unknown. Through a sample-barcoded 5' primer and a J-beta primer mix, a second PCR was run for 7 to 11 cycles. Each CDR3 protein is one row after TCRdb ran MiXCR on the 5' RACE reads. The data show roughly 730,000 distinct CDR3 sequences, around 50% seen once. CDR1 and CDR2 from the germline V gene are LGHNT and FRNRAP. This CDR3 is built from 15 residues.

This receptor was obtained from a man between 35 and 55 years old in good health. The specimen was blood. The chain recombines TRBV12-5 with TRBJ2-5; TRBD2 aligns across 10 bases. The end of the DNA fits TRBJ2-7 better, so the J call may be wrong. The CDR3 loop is CASGLVLAGAHEQYF. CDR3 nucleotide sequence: TGTGCTAGTGGTTTGGTTCTAGCGGGAGCCCACGAGCAGTACTTC.